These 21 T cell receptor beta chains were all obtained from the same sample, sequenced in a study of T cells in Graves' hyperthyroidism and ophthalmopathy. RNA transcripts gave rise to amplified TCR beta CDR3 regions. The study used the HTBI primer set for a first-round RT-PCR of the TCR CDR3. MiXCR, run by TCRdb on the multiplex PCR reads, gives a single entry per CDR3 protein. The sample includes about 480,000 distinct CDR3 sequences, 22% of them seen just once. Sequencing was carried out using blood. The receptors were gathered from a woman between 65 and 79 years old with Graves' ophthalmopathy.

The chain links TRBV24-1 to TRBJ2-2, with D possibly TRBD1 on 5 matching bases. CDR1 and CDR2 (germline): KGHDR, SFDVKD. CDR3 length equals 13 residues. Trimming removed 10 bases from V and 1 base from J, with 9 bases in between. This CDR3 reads CATGHLNTGELFF. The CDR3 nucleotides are TGTGCCACTGGACATCTGAACACCGGGGAGCTGTTTTTT.

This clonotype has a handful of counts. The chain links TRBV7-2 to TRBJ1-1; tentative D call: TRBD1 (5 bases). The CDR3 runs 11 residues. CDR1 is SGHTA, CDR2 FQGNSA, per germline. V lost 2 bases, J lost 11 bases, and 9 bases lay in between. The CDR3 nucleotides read TGTGCCAGCAGCTTATATGGGACGGCTTTCTTT. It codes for CASSLYGTAFF.

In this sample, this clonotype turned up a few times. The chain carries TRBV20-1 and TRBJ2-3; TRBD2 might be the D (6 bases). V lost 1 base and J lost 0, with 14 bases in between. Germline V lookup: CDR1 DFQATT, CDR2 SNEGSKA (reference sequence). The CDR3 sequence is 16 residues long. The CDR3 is CSARVPLARSTDTQYF. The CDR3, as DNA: TGCAGTGCTAGAGTCCCACTAGCACGAAGCACAGATACGCAGTATTTT.

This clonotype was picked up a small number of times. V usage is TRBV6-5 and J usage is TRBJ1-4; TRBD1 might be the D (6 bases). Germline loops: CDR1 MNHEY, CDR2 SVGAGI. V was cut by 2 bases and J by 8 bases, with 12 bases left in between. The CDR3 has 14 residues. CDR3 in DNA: TGTGCCAGCAGTTACCAGGGGCTGCGGGAAAAACTGTTTTTT. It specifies CASSYQGLREKLFF.

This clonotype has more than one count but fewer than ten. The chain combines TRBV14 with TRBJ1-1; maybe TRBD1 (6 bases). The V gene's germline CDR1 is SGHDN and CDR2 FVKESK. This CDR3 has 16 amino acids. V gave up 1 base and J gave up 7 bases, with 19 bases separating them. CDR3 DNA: TGTGCCAGCAGCCAAGCGGGACACACTCTACAGCGTGAAGCTTTCTTT. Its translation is CASSQAGHTLQREAFF.

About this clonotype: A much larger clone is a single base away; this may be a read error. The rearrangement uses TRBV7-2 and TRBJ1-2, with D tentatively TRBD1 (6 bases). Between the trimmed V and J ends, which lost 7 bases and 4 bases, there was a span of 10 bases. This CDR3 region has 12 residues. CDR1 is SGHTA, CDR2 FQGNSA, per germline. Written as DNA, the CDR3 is TGTGCCAGCACCCGGGACACCTATGGCTACACCTTC. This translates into CASTRDTYGYTF.

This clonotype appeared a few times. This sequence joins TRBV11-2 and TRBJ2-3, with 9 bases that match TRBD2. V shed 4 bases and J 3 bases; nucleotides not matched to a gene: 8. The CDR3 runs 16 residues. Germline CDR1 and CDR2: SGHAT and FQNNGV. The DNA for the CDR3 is TGTGCCAGCAGCTACTTAGCGGGAGTTGGAACAGATACGCAGTATTTT. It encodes CASSYLAGVGTDTQYF.

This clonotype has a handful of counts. The CDR3 spells CASSPASTDTQYF. In nucleotides, the CDR3 is TGTGCCAGCAGCCCCGCAAGCACAGATACGCAGTATTTT. The genes are TRBV11-3 and TRBJ2-3; D is unresolved. Germline lookup yields CDR1 SGHNT and CDR2 YENEEA. This CDR3 has 13 amino acids. Trimming shortened V by 5 bases and J by 0 bases, and 6 bases separated the two germline ends.

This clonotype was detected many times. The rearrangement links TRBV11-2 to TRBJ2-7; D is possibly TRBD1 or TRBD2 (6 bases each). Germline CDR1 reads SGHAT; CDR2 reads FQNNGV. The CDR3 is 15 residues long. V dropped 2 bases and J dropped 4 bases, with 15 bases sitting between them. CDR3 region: CASSLRGVMNYEQYF. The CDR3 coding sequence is TGTGCCAGCAGCTTAAGGGGGGTTATGAATTACGAGCAGTACTTC.

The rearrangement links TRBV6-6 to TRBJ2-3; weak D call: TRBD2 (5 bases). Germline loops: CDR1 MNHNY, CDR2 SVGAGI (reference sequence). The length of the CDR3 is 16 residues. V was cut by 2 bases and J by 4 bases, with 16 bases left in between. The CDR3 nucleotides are TGTGCCAGCAGTTACGACGTGGGAGCCATCCCAGATACGCAGTATTTT. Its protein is CASSYDVGAIPDTQYF.

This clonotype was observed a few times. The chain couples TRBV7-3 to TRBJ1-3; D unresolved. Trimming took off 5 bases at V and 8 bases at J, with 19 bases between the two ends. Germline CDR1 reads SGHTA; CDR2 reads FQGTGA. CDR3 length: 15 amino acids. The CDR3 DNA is TGTGCCAGCAGCCTTATCGGGAAGGTCTGCGACACCATATATTTT. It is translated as CASSLIGKVCDTIYF.

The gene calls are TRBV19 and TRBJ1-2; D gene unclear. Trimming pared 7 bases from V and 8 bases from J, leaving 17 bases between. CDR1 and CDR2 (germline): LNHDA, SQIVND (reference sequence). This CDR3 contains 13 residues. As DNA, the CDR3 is TGTGCCAGTACGCGGCCGGGGATGTGGGGCTACACCTTC. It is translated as CASTRPGMWGYTF. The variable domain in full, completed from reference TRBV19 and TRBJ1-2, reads DGGITQSPKYLFRKEGQNVTLSCEQNLNHDAMYWYRQDPGQGLRLIYYSQIVNDFQKGDIAEGYSVSREKKESFPLTVTSAQKNPTAFYLCASTRPGMWGYTFGSGTRLTVV.

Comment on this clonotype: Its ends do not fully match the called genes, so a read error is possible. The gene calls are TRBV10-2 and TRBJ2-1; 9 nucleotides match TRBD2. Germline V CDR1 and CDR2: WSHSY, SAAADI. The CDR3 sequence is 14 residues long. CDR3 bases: TGCGCCAGCGGTGATGGCGGGAGGGGGCGTGAGCAGTTCTTC. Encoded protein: CASGDGGRGREQFF.

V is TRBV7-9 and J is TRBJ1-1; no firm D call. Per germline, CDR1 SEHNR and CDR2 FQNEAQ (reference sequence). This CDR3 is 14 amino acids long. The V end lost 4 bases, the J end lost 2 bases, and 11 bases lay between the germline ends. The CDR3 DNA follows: TGTGCCAGCAGCTCAAACACAGACAACACTGAAGCTTTCTTT. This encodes CASSSNTDNTEAFF.

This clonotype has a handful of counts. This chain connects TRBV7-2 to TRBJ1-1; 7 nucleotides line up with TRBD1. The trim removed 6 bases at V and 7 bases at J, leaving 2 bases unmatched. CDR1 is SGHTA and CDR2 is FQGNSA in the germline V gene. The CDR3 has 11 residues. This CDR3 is CASRTGIEAFF. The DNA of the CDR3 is TGTGCCAGCAGGACAGGGATTGAAGCTTTCTTT.

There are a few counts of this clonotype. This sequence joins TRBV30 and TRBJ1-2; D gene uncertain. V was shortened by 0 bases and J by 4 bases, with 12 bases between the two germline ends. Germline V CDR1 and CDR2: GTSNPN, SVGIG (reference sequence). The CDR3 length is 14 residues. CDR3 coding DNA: TGTGCCTGGAGTGTACTTCGGCAGAGCTATGGCTACACCTTC. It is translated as CAWSVLRQSYGYTF.

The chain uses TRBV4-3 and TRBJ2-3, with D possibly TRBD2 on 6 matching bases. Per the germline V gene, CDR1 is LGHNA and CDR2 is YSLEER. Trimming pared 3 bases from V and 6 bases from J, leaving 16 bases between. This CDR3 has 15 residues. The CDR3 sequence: CASSQSYLRDDTQYF. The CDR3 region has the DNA TGCGCCAGCAGCCAGTCCTATTTGCGGGATGATACGCAGTATTTT.

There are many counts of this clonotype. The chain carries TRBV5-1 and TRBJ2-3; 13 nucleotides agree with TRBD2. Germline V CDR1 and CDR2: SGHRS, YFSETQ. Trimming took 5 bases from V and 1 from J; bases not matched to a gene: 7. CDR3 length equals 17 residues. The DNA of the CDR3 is TGCGCCAGCAGGGAACTAGCGGGAGGGATAGGCACAGATACGCAGTATTTT. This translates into CASRELAGGIGTDTQYF.

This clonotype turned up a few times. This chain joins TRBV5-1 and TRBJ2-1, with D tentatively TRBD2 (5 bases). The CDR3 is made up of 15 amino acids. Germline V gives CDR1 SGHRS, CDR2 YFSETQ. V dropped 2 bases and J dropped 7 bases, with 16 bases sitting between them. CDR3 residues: CASSFTSRPLNEQFF. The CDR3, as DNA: TGCGCCAGCAGCTTTACTAGTAGGCCATTAAATGAGCAGTTCTTC.

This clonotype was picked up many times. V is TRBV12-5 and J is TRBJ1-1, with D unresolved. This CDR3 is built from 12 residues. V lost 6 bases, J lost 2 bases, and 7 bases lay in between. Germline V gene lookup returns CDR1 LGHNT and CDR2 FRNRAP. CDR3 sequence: CASGPLNTEAFF. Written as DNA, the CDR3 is TGTGCTAGTGGCCCGCTAAACACTGAAGCTTTCTTT.

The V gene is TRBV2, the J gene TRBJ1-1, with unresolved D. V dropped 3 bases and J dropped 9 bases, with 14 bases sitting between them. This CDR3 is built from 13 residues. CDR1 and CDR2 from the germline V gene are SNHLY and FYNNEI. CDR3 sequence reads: CASSDDPPGKAFF. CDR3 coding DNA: TGTGCCAGCAGTGATGACCCCCCTGGGAAAGCTTTCTTT.